This is a list of T cell receptor beta chains from one sample in a study of naive and memory T cell subsets. TCRdb reprocessed the 5' RACE reads via MiXCR and lists one record per CDR3 protein. Of roughly 30,000 distinct CDR3 sequences listed, about a sixth are singletons. The source is a female donor in good health. Each CDR3 is given with its conserved first and last residue. D genes are given only for firm matches.

cdr3_aa,v_call,j_call,d_call
CASGLDQGASETQYF,TRBV12-5,TRBJ2-5,TRBD1
CSAAVDATDTQYF,TRBV29-1,TRBJ2-3,.
CASSLFRAEAFF,TRBV28,TRBJ1-1,.
CASSPSWGGGNQPQHF,TRBV7-9,TRBJ1-5,.
CASSQGTGAMNTEAFF,TRBV4-1,TRBJ1-1,TRBD1
CSAREVKAFF,TRBV20-1,TRBJ1-1,.
CAISGVDYEQYF,TRBV10-3,TRBJ2-7,.
CASSFGGRNSYNEQFF,TRBV7-9,TRBJ2-1,.
CSAREGSGPRTEAFF,TRBV20-1,TRBJ1-1,.
CASSLVVSPYEQYF,TRBV5-1,TRBJ2-7,.
CASSSIPSLAGGGNEQFF,TRBV5-1,TRBJ2-1,TRBD2
CSARDPLRGKNIQYF,TRBV20-1,TRBJ2-4,.
CSVTTGGANTEAFF,TRBV29-1,TRBJ1-1,TRBD1
CASSAQTEVIGSPLHF,TRBV9,TRBJ1-6,.
CASSYSVQGGNTIYF,TRBV6-5,TRBJ1-3,.